Given below is one TCR beta chain in context. These data originate in a study of cytomegalovirus exposure and HLA in healthy donors. Amplification used 60 Vbeta primers and 13 Jbeta primers. Clones were read by immunoSEQ multiplex PCR, and TCRdb kept only the in-frame ones, dropping some. Here the sample spans some 140,000 clones, 70% to 80% being singletons. Germline V lookup: CDR1 SQVTM, CDR2 ANQGSEA. With V trimmed by 5 bases and J by 4 bases, 4 bases remained unmatched. This CDR3 has 12 residues. V and J are TRBV29-1 and TRBJ1-2, with TRBD1 identical over 7 bases. The sequence came from a female donor in good health and CMV-seronegative. Specimen: PBMCs. This chain's CDR3 is CSVTDRAYGYTF. Written as DNA, the CDR3 is TGCAGCGTTACCGACAGGGCCTATGGCTACACCTTC.